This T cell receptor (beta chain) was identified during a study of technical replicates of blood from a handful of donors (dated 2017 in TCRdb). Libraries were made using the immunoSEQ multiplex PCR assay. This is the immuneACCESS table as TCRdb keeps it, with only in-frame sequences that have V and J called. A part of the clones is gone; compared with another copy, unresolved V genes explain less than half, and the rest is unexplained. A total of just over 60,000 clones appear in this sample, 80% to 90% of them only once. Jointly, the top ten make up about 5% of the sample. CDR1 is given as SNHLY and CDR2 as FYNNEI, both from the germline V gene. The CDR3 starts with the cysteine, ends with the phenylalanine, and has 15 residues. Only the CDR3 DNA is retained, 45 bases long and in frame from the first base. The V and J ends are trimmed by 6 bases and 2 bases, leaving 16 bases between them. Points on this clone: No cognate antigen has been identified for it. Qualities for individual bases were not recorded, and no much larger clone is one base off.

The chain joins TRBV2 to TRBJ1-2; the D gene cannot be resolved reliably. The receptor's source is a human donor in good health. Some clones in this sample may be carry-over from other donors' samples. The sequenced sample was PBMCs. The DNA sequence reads TGTGCCAGCAGGGATGCCCCGACGGAGAACTATGGCTACACCTTC. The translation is CASRDAPTENYGYTF.